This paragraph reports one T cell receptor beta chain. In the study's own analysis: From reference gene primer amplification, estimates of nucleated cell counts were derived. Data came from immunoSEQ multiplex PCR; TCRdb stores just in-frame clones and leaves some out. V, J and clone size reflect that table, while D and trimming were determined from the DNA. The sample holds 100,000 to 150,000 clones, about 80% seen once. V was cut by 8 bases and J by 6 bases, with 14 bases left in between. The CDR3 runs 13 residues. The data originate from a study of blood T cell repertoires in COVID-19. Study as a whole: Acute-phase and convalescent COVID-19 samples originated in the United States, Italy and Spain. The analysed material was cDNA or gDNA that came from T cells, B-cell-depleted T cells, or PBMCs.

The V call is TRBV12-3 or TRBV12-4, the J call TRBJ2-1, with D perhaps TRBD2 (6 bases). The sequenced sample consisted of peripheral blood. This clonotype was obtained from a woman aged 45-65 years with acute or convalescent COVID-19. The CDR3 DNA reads TGTGCCAGCGATTCGGGGGATTCCAATGAGCAGTTCTTC. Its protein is CASDSGDSNEQFF.